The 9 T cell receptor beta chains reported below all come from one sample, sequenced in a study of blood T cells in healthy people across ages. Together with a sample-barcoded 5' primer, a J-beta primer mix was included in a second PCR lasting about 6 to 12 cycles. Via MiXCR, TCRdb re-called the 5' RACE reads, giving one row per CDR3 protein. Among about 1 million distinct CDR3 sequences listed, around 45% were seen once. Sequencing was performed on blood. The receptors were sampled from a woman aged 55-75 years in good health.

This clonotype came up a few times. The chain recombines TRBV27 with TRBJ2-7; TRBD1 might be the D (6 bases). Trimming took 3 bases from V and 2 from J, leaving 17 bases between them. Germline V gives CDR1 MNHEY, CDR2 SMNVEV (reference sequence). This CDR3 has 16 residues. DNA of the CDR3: TGTGCCAGCAGTTTGAGCAGGGGAGAAATGGCCTACGAGCAGTACTTC. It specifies CASSLSRGEMAYEQYF.

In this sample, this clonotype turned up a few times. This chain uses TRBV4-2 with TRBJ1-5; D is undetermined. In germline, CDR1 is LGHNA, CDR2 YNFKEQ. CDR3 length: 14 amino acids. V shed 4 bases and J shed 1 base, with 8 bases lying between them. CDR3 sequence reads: CASSLEQSNQPQHF. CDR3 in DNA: TGTGCCAGCAGCCTTGAACAGAGCAATCAGCCCCAGCATTTT.

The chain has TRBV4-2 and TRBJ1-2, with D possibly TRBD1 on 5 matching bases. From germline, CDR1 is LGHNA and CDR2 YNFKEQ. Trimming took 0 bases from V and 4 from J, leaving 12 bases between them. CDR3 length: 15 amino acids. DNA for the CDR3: TGTGCCAGCAGCCAAGATTCGACAGCGAGCTATGGCTACACCTTC. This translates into CASSQDSTASYGYTF.

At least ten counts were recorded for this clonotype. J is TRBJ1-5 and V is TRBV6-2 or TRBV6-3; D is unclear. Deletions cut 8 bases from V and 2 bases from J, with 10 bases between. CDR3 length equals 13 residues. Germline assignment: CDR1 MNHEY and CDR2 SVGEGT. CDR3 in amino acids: CASEYGGNQPQHF. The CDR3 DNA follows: TGTGCCAGCGAATACGGCGGCAATCAGCCCCAGCATTTT.

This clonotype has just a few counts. The CDR3, as DNA: TGTGCCAGCAGCCTAACTCGACAGGTGGGGGGGCAGGCTTTCTTT. It specifies CASSLTRQVGGQAFF. This chain connects TRBV14 to TRBJ1-1; D possibly corresponds to TRBD1 (6 bases). The CDR3 runs 15 residues. Germline-derived CDR1 and CDR2 are SGHDN and FVKESK. V shed 4 bases and J shed 11 bases, with 23 bases lying between them.

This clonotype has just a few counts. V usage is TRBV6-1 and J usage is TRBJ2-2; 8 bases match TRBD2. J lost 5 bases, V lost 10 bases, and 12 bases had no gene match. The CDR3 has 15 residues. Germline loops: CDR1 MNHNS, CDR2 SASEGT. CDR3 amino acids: CATEGVAGFTGELFF. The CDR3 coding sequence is TGTGCCACCGAAGGGGTAGCGGGATTTACCGGGGAGCTGTTTTTT.

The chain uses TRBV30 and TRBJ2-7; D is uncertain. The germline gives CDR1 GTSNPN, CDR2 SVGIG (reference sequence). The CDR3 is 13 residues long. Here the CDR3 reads CAEGQPNSYEQYF. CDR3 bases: TGTGCAGAAGGCCAGCCTAACTCCTACGAGCAGTACTTC.

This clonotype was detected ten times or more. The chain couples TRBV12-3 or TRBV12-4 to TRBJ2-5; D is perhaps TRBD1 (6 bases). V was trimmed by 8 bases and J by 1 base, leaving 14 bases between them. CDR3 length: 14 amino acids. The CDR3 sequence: CASLKQGVQETQYF. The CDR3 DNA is TGTGCCAGCTTAAAACAGGGTGTCCAAGAGACCCAGTACTTC.

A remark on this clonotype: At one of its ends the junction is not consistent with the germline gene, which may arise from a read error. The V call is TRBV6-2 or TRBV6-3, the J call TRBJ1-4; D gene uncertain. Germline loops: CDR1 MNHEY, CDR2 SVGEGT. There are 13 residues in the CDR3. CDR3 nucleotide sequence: TGTGCCGGCAGCGGCCCGGAGAATGAAAAACTGTTTTTT. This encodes CAGSGPENEKLFF.